The source of this TCR beta chain is a study of cytomegalovirus exposure and HLA in healthy donors. The CDR3 runs 16 residues. The germline V gene encodes CDR1 MNHEY and CDR2 SVGAGI. V shed 0 bases and J shed 2 bases, with 10 bases lying between them. PCR involved 60 Vbeta and 13 Jbeta primers. Sequencing used immunoSEQ multiplex PCR; TCRdb keeps in-frame clones, though not all of them. The repertoire consists of about 110,000 clones, with approximately 71% occurring once and the leading ten covering roughly 5.3%. The chain carries TRBV6-5 and TRBJ2-2; D may be TRBD1 (5 bases). The receptor was isolated from a woman between 65 and 79 years old in good health and CMV-seropositive. The material sequenced was PBMCs. The DNA of the CDR3 is TGTGCCAGCAGTTACTCAGGGGCGCGTAACACCGGGGAGCTGTTTTTT. Translating it yields CASSYSGARNTGELFF.